This record looks at one T cell receptor beta chain sequence and its context. Only in-frame clones appear in the TCRdb table, and some are missing; sequencing was by immunoSEQ multiplex PCR. The sample gives about 2.4 million clones, roughly 93% of which show up once; more than 0.35% is in the top ten. The entry originates in a study of shared clonotypes between healthy human individuals. Per germline, CDR1 LNHNV and CDR2 YYDKDF (reference sequence). The V and J ends lost 7 bases and 1 base respectively, with 12 bases between them. CDR3 length equals 14 residues. This clonotype was sampled from a man between 18 and 29 years old in good health. Some clones in this sample may be carry-over from other donors' samples. The gene calls are TRBV15 and TRBJ2-3; no clear D gene. The sample consisted of naive CD4+ T cells from PBMCs. Sample subset: CD45RA+ positively selected. The CDR3 spells CATNEGIGTDTQYF. The DNA of the CDR3 is TGTGCCACCAATGAAGGGATAGGCACAGATACGCAGTATTTT.